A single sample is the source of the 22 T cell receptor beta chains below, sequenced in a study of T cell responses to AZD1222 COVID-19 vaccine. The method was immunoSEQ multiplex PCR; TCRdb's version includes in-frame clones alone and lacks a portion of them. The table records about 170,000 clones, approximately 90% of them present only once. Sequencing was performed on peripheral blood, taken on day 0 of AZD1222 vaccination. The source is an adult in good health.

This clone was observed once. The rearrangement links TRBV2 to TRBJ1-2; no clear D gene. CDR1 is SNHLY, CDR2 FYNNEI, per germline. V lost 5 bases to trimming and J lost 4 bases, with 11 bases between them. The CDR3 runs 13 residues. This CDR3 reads CASSPRGFYGYTF. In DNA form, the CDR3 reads TGTGCCAGCAGTCCCAGAGGGTTCTATGGCTACACCTTC.

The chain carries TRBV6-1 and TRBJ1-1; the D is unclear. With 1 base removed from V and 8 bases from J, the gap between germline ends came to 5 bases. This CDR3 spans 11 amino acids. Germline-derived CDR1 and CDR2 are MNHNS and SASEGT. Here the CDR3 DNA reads TGTGCCAGCAGTGAAGGCAGGGAAGCTTTCTTT. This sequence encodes CASSEGREAFF.

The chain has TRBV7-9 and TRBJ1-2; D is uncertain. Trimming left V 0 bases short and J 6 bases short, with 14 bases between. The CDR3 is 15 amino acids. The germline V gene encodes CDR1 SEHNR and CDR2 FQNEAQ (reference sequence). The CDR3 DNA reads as TGTGCCAGCAGCTTAGCGTCTAGCAGTTCCCATGGCTACACCTTC. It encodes CASSLASSSSHGYTF.

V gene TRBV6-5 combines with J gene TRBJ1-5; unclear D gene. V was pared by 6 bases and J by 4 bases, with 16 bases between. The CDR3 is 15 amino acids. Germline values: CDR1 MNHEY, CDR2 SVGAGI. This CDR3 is CASRTSGSANQPQHF. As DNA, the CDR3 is TGTGCCAGCAGGACCTCGGGGAGTGCAAATCAGCCCCAGCATTTT.

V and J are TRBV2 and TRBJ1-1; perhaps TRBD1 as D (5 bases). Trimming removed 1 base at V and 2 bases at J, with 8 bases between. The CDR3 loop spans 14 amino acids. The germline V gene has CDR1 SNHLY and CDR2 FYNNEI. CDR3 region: CASSEDGANTEAFF. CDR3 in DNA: TGTGCCAGCAGTGAAGATGGGGCTAACACTGAAGCTTTCTTT.

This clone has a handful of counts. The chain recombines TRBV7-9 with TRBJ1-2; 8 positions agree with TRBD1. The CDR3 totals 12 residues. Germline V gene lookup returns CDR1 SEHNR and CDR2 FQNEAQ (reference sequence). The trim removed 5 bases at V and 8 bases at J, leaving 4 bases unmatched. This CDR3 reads CASSPTGVGYTF. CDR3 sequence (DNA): TGTGCCAGCAGCCCGACAGGGGTAGGCTACACCTTC.

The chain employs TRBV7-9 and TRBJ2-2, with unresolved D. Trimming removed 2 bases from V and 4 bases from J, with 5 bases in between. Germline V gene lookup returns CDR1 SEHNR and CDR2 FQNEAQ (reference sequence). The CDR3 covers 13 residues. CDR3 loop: CASSLKGTGELFF. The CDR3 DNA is TGTGCCAGCAGCTTAAAAGGCACCGGGGAGCTGTTTTTT.

CDR3 region: CATSRIQGRNEKLFF. The CDR3 coding sequence is TGTGCCACCAGCAGGATTCAGGGGCGGAATGAAAAACTGTTTTTT. The chain uses TRBV15 and TRBJ1-4; perhaps TRBD1 as D (6 bases). V was trimmed by 3 bases and J by 5 bases, leaving 13 bases between them. The CDR3 spans 15 residues. Germline CDR1 and CDR2: LNHNV and YYDKDF (reference sequence).

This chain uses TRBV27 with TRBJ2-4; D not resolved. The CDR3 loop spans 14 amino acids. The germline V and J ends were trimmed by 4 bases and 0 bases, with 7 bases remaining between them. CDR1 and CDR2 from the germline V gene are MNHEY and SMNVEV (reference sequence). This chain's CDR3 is CASSSAPAKNIQYF. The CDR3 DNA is TGTGCCAGCAGTTCAGCGCCAGCCAAAAACATTCAGTACTTC.

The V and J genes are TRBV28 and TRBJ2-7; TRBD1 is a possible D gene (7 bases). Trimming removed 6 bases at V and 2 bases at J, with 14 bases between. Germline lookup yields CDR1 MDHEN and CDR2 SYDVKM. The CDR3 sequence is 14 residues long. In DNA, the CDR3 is TGTGCCAGCAGCGGGGGACAGAGCCCCTACGAGCAGTACTTC. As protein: CASSGGQSPYEQYF.

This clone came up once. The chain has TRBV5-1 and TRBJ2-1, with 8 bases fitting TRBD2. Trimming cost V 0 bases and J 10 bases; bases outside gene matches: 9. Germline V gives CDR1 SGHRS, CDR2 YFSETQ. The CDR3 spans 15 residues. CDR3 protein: CASSLASGSTGEQFF. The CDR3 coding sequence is TGCGCCAGCAGCTTGGCTAGCGGGTCTACTGGGGAGCAGTTCTTC.

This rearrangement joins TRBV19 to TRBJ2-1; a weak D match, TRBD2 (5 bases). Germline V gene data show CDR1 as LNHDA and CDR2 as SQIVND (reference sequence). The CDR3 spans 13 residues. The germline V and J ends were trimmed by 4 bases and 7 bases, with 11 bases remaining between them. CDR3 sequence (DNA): TGTGCCAGTAGTACCCTGCCGGGGAATGAGCAGTTCTTC. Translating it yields CASSTLPGNEQFF.

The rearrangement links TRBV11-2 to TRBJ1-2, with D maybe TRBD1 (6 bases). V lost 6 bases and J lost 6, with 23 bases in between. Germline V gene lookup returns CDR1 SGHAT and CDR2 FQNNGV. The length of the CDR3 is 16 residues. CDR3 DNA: TGTGCCAGCAGTAGCTCTATGGTACAGGGAGTACATGGCTACACCTTC. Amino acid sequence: CASSSSMVQGVHGYTF. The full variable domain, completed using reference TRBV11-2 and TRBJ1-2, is EAGVAQSPRYKIIEKRQSVAFWCNPISGHATLYWYQQILGQGPKLLIQFQNNGVVDDSQLPKDRFSAERLKGVDSTLKIQPAKLEDSAVYLCASSSSMVQGVHGYTFGSGTRLTVV.

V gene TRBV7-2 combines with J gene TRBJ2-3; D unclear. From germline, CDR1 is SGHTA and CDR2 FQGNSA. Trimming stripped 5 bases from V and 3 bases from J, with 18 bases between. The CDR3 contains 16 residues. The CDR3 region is CASSRNSPSRTDTQYF. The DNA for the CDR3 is TGTGCCAGCAGCCGGAATTCCCCCTCTCGAACAGATACGCAGTATTTT.

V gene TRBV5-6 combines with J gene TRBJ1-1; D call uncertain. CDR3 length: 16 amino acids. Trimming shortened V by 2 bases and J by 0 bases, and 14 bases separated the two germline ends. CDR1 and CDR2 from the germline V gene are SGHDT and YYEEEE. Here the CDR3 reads CASSLRRVSVNTEAFF. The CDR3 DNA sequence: TGTGCCAGCAGCTTACGCCGCGTCAGTGTGAACACTGAAGCTTTCTTT.

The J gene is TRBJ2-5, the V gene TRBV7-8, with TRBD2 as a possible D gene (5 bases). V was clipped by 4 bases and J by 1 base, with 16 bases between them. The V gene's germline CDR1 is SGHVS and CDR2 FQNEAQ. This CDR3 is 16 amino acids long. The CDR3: CASSSGMLGAQETQYF. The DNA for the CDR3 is TGTGCCAGCAGCTCCGGGATGTTAGGCGCCCAAGAGACCCAGTACTTC.

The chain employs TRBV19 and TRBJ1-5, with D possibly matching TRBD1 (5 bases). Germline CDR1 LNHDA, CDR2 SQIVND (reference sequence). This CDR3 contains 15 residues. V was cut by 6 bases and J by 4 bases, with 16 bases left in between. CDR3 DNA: TGTGCCAGTAGAGTAGGTAGCGGGGCGAATCAGCCCCAGCATTTT. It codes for CASRVGSGANQPQHF. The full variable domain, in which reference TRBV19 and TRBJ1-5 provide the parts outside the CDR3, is DGGITQSPKYLFRKEGQNVTLSCEQNLNHDAMYWYRQDPGQGLRLIYYSQIVNDFQKGDIAEGYSVSREKKESFPLTVTSAQKNPTAFYLCASRVGSGANQPQHFGDGTRLSIL.

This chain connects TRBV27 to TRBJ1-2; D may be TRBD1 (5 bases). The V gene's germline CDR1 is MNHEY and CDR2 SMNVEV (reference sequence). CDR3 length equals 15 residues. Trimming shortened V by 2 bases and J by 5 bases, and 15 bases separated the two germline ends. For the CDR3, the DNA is TGTGCCAGCAGTTTACGGTGGAGGGGCGGGTATGGCTACACCTTC. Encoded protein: CASSLRWRGGYGYTF.

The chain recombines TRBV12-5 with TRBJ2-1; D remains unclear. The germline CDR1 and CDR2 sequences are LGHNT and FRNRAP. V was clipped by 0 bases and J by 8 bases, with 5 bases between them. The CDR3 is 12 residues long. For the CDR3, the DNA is TGTGCTAGTGGTTTGGTAATTGATGAGCAGTTCTTC. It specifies CASGLVIDEQFF.

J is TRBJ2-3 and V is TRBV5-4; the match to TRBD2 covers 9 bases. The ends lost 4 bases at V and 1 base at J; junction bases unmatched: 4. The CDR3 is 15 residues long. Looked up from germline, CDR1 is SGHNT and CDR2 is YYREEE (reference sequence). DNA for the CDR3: TGTGCCAGCAGCCACCGGACTAGCGGCACAGATACGCAGTATTTT. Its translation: CASSHRTSGTDTQYF. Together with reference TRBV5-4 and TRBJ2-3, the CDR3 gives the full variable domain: ETGVTQSPTHLIKTRGQQVTLRCSSQSGHNTVSWYQQALGQGPQFIFQYYREEENGRGNFPPRFSGLQFPNYSSELNVNALELDDSALYLCASSHRTSGTDTQYFGPGTRLTVL.

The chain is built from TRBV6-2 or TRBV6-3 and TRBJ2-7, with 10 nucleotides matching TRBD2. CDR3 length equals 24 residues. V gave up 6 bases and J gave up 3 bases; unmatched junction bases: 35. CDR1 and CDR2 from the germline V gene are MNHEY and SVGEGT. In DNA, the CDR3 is TGTGCCAGCAGCCCAAGGGGGGGGACGTCCACTCCTAGCGGGAGTTCCTCGGGTCGCTACGAGCAGTACTTC. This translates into CASSPRGGTSTPSGSSSGRYEQYF.

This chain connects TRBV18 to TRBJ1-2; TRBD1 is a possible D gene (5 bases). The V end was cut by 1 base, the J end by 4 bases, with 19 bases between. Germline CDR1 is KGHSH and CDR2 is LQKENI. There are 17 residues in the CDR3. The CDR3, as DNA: TGTGCCAGCTCACCACAGCAGGGCGCTCCACTTCCCTATGGCTACACCTTC. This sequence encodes CASSPQQGAPLPYGYTF.